This TCR beta chain stems from a study of blood T cell repertoires in COVID-19. Overall study context: Samples of COVID-19 (acute and convalescent) were obtained from the United States, Italy and Spain. The cDNA or gDNA used as material had been derived from T cells, B-cell-depleted T cells, or PBMCs.

Original analysis: Researchers report that nucleated cell counts were estimated from reference gene primer amplification. Assay used: immunoSEQ multiplex PCR; TCRdb lists only in-frame clones, some missing. D and trimming come from the DNA, and the V and J calls and clone size come from that table. The sample yields tens of thousands of clones, 70% to 90% seen once. This clonotype was sampled from a human donor with active COVID-19. The donor label of this sample is uncertain. The sequenced material came from peripheral blood.

CDR3 residues: CSAEGQGAKGANVLTF. As DNA, the CDR3 is TGCAGCGCCGAAGGACAGGGGGCAAAAGGGGCCAACGTCCTGACTTTC. The rearrangement uses TRBV29-1 and TRBJ2-6; 11 bases map to TRBD1. CDR1 is SQVTM and CDR2 is ANQGSEA in the germline V gene. The CDR3 loop spans 16 amino acids. J lost 4 bases, V lost 7 bases, and 9 bases had no gene match.